This T cell receptor (beta chain) was identified during a study of T cell responses to AZD1222 COVID-19 vaccine (dated by TCRdb to 2020 to 2022). About the full investigation: AZD1222 recipients with second doses at about 4 weeks or about 12 weeks were pooled, because spike-specific TCR depth and breadth did not differ between schedules. Trial participants were enrolled by age into subgroups of 18-55, 56-69 and 70-plus years, and around 150, 28 and 57 TCR-sequenced participants, respectively, were included in these subgroups. TCR sequencing covered 230 to 250 trial participants: 200 to 220 given two doses of AZD1222 and 26 given two doses of MenACWY control vaccine.

CDR1 MNHEY and CDR2 SMNVEV were looked up in the germline V gene (reference sequence). V is clipped by 1 base and J by 10 bases, and the sequence between their germline boundaries is 5 bases long. Taken from cysteine to phenylalanine, the CDR3 has 12 residues. Only the CDR3 portion is preserved as DNA: 36 bases, with reading frame beginning at the first base. This specimen's time point label, interpreted: baseline before first vaccination. Vaccinee samples were obtained from the UK trials COV001 and COV002, which included a single-blind randomized controlled phase 2/3 trial of AZD1222 (ChAdOx1 nCoV-19) in healthy adults. For TCRbeta chain sequencing, PBMC samples from trial participants were taken at day 0 and at day 28 after the second dose. In regard to this clone: Its recognized antigen is unknown. No base-level quality is on record; no much larger clone is a single base apart.

The CDR3 regions of human TCRbeta chains were analyzed by immunosequencing. For the original study's pipeline: TCRs in the repertoires were compared against a reference library of SARS-CoV-2-specific TCRs that had been generated with the MIRA antigen-specificity platform. Breadth meant the fraction of unique TCRs that were SARS-CoV-2-associated, whereas depth meant the fraction of total T cells that were SARS-CoV-2-associated. Each spike-specific TCR was assigned to its reactive spike region and to a CD4 or CD8 class using the MIRA data. Log10-transformed breadth and depth values were compared by one-way ANOVA with Sidak's multiple comparisons tests. The clones in this table, taken by TCRdb from immuneACCESS, are in-frame only. Not every clone is retained; where verified, under half of the shortfall comes from an unresolved V gene, and the cause of the rest is unknown. That table furnishes V, J and clone size, whereas the DNA furnished D and trimming. Across this sample there are 130,000 to 150,000 clones, with under 95% seen only once. 5.2% of the sample is held by the ten biggest clonotypes.

On the study overall, not on this receptor specifically: Because no day 14 peak-response samples were available, the repertoires could be characterized only after the peak T cell response. CD4 TCRs associated with the vaccine covered the entire spike protein, and the dominant responses were in regions 160-218 and 743-854. The 56-69-year group was small, and its depth increase did not reach significance, likely because of low power. After two AZD1222 doses, spike-specific TCR breadth and depth were significantly higher than at day 0 and than in MenACWY recipients. Reportedly, close to half of the unique spike-specific TCRs recognized epitopes lying outside the regions that are mutated in the B.1.351 and B.1.1.7 variants. Participants were mostly white British and included more females than males, and it was suggested by the authors that clonal diversity may have been underestimated. Conclusions about previously exposed vaccinees are limited, since just a handful of AZD1222 recipients were seropositive for SARS-CoV-2 at baseline.

Sequenced here: peripheral blood, sampled on day 0 of AZD1222 vaccination. The chain uses TRBV27 and TRBJ1-6; the D gene cannot be named for sure. The source is an adult in good health. The DNA reads TGTGCCAGCAGTTTATGGGGATCACCCCTCCACTTT. The translation is CASSLWGSPLHF.